This TCR beta chain was captured in a study of persistence of HIV-infected CD4 T cells. General study points: Compared with CD3/CD28-stimulated cells, CMV- and Gag-responding cells showed lower TCRbeta richness.

Worth noting for this clone: What it binds is unknown.

Overlapping HIV-1 Gag 15-mer peptides at roughly 1 ug per peptide per mL were used. Sorting selected CD4+ T cells upregulating both CD40 ligand and CD69. Donors had CD4+ T cell counts above 400 cells/uL and were CMV-seropositive. The libraries were made with immunoSEQ version 4 in survey mode. Using immunoSEQ multiplex PCR, the repertoire was profiled, and TCRdb retains in-frame clones only, with some absent. The table lists tens of thousands of clones, around two thirds of them singletons. This receptor was identified in an adult man with HIV who was CMV-seropositive. Source: CD4+ T cells sorted from PBMCs after approximately 19-hour stimulation, taken from a patient who received antiretroviral therapy.

The CDR3 here is CASGTTRFSSPLHF. CDR3 coding DNA: TGTGCCAGCGGTACGACGAGGTTTTCTTCACCCCTCCACTTT. This chain uses TRBV7-9 with TRBJ1-6; D gene ambiguous. This CDR3 spans 14 amino acids. The ends were cut back, 8 bases at V and 9 bases at J, with 17 bases in the middle. Germline V gene lookup returns CDR1 SEHNR and CDR2 FQNEAQ (reference sequence).